These 14 T cell receptor beta chains were sequenced from one sample in a study of blood T cell repertoires in COVID-19. Generated by immunoSEQ multiplex PCR, the TCRdb table keeps only in-frame clones and is missing some. This sample carries 260,000 or so clones, nearly 85% of them seen once, and the ten largest clones take roughly 8.6%. The sequenced sample was peripheral blood. The receptors shown here come from a human donor in a cohort sampled during active COVID-19.

This rearrangement joins TRBV27 to TRBJ1-1; TRBD1 matches 9 bases. Germline V lookup: CDR1 MNHEY, CDR2 SMNVEV (reference sequence). Germline trimming cut 10 bases from V and 4 bases from J; bases unmatched to any gene: 16. This CDR3 comprises 16 residues. CDR3: CATHPGQGVTGTEAFF. The CDR3 nucleotides are TGTGCCACCCATCCGGGACAGGGTGTGACGGGCACTGAAGCTTTCTTT.

The chain uses TRBV6-5 and TRBJ2-7; weak D call: TRBD2 (5 bases). Germline loops: CDR1 MNHEY, CDR2 SVGAGI. The CDR3 consists of 13 residues. V shed 5 bases and J shed 3 bases, with 11 bases lying between them. The DNA for the CDR3 is TGTGCCAGCAGTCAGGCGGGCAACTACGAGCAGTACTTC. It translates to CASSQAGNYEQYF.

The chain employs TRBV5-4 and TRBJ2-7, with D tentatively TRBD1 (6 bases). The V gene's germline CDR1 is SGHNT and CDR2 YYREEE (reference sequence). The CDR3 is made up of 14 amino acids. V was cut by 5 bases and J by 2 bases, with 14 bases left in between. The CDR3, as DNA: TGTGCCAGCAGTCAGGACAGCGGTGCCTACGAGCAGTACTTC. It encodes CASSQDSGAYEQYF.

This chain joins TRBV5-6 and TRBJ1-5, with 7 bases that match TRBD1. With 4 bases clipped from V and 7 bases from J, the junction kept 8 bases outside the gene matches. This CDR3 is 14 amino acids long. CDR1 and CDR2 (germline): SGHDT, YYEEEE. This CDR3 reads CASSATGSEQPQHF. CDR3 bases: TGTGCCAGCAGCGCGACAGGGAGTGAACAGCCCCAGCATTTT. Looking up the rest from reference TRBV5-6 and TRBJ1-5 gives the full variable domain: DAGVTQSPTHLIKTRGQQVTLRCSPKSGHDTVSWYQQALGQGPQFIFQYYEEEERQRGNFPDRFSGHQFPNYSSELNVNALLLGDSALYLCASSATGSEQPQHFGDGTRLSIL.

The chain has TRBV6-5 and TRBJ2-7; TRBD1 agrees at 10 bases. The CDR3 is made up of 14 amino acids. Germline V gene data show CDR1 as MNHEY and CDR2 as SVGAGI. V was clipped by 7 bases and J by 3 bases; unmatched bases: 6. The CDR3 spells CASKRTGGIYEQYF. The CDR3 nucleotides are TGTGCCAGCAAGCGGACAGGGGGTATCTACGAGCAGTACTTC.

The chain couples TRBV5-1 to TRBJ2-1; 8 bases are a match to TRBD2. Germline V gene lookup returns CDR1 SGHRS and CDR2 YFSETQ. V lost 5 bases to trimming and J lost 3 bases; unmatched junction nucleotides: 10. The CDR3 is 16 amino acids. This CDR3 reads CASRHTGTRGYNEQFF. The DNA for the CDR3 is TGCGCCAGCAGGCACACCGGGACTAGGGGCTACAATGAGCAGTTCTTC.

This clone was recorded only once. The chain uses TRBV7-2 and TRBJ1-1; D unclear. This CDR3 region has 13 residues. The ends were cut back, 3 bases at V and 5 bases at J, with 10 bases in the middle. Germline CDR1 and CDR2: SGHTA and FQGNSA. CDR3 nucleotide sequence: TGTGCCAGCAGCTTCACAACGAGGACTGAAGCTTTCTTT. It codes for CASSFTTRTEAFF.

The chain links TRBV4-1 to TRBJ2-7; 10 bases agree with TRBD1. CDR1 MGHRA and CDR2 YSYEKL come from the germline V gene. This CDR3 contains 16 residues. J was trimmed by 5 bases and V by 4 bases; bases with no gene match: 11. CDR3 DNA sequence: TGCGCCAGCAGCCCCTACCCTCGGGACAGGGGTCACGAGCAGTACTTC. Translating gives CASSPYPRDRGHEQYF.

This rearrangement joins TRBV6-5 to TRBJ1-2, with D possibly being TRBD1 (6 bases). This CDR3 is built from 13 residues. The germline V and J ends were trimmed by 9 bases and 3 bases, with 14 bases remaining between them. The germline CDR1 and CDR2 sequences are MNHEY and SVGAGI. Here the CDR3 DNA reads TGTGCCAGTAGACTAAACAGGGACTATGGCTACACCTTC. Translating it yields CASRLNRDYGYTF.

The J gene is TRBJ2-7, the V gene TRBV10-3; 7 bases align to TRBD2. CDR3 size: 12 residues. J gave up 6 bases and V 2 bases, and 1 base lay outside the gene matches. CDR1 is ENHRY and CDR2 is SYGVKD in the germline V gene. CDR3 protein: CAISEPSGEQYF. CDR3 bases: TGTGCCATCAGTGAGCCTAGCGGCGAGCAGTACTTC.

The chain employs TRBV10-1 and TRBJ2-1, with 8 bases that match TRBD2. V lost 7 bases, J lost 8 bases, and 13 bases stayed unmatched. Germline lookup yields CDR1 WNHNN and CDR2 SYGVQD (reference sequence). The CDR3 is 15 amino acids. The CDR3, as DNA: TGCGCCAGCACCCGGGGGACGGGGGGGTCCGATGAGCAGTTCTTC. Its protein product is CASTRGTGGSDEQFF.

V gene TRBV7-8 combines with J gene TRBJ1-6, with a possible D match to TRBD1 (6 bases). V shed 6 bases and J shed 7 bases, with 10 bases lying between them. Germline V lookup: CDR1 SGHVS, CDR2 FQNEAQ. The CDR3 consists of 13 residues. The CDR3 sequence is CASSRDTNSPLHF. Written as DNA, the CDR3 is TGTGCCAGCAGTCGGGACACGAATTCACCCCTCCACTTT.

This clone was seen a single time. The chain combines TRBV20-1 with TRBJ2-7, with TRBD1 matching over 9 bases. The ends lost 8 bases at V and 5 bases at J; junction bases unmatched: 4. There are 11 residues in the CDR3. Germline assignment: CDR1 DFQATT and CDR2 SNEGSKA (reference sequence). This CDR3 is CSTNRGHEQYF. The DNA for the CDR3 is TGCAGTACTAACAGGGGGCACGAGCAGTACTTC.

The chain is built from TRBV7-2 and TRBJ1-2; TRBD1 is a possible D gene (5 bases). The CDR3 has 14 residues. Germline V CDR1 and CDR2: SGHTA, FQGNSA. V lost 3 bases and J lost 4, with 12 bases in between. CDR3 region: CASSFGRAGYGYTF. The DNA for the CDR3 is TGTGCCAGCAGCTTCGGCAGGGCCGGCTATGGCTACACCTTC.